This T cell receptor beta chain was observed in a study of blood T cells in healthy people across ages. Whole-study results and caveats: Diversity was higher, and naive CD4+ cells more numerous, in long-lived donors than in aged donors. PBMC samples, being unsorted, prevented any conclusive comparison of naive and antigen-experienced cells. Higher naive T cell percentage went strongly together with higher TCR beta diversity.

Primed by a sample-barcoded 5' primer and a J-beta primer mix, a second PCR proceeded for about 6 to 11 cycles. Every sample returned 2.5 million or more CDR3-containing paired-end reads. In TCRdb, the 5' RACE reads were re-called with MiXCR into one record per CDR3 protein. The sample has 700,000 or so distinct CDR3 sequences, roughly 41% seen once. The CDR3 contains 16 residues. The germline V gene has CDR1 SGHVS and CDR2 FQNEAQ. V shed 8 bases, J shed 2 bases, and the junction held 11 bases outside the gene matches. Regarding this clonotype: No antigen is known for it.

The sequencing sample was made of blood. The J gene is TRBJ2-3, the V gene TRBV7-8; TRBD1 matches at 9 bases. This receptor was obtained from a man older than 75 in good health. The CDR3 sequence: CASGRGGTGNTDTQYF. The CDR3 DNA follows: TGTGCCAGCGGCAGGGGGGGGACAGGGAACACAGATACGCAGTATTTT.